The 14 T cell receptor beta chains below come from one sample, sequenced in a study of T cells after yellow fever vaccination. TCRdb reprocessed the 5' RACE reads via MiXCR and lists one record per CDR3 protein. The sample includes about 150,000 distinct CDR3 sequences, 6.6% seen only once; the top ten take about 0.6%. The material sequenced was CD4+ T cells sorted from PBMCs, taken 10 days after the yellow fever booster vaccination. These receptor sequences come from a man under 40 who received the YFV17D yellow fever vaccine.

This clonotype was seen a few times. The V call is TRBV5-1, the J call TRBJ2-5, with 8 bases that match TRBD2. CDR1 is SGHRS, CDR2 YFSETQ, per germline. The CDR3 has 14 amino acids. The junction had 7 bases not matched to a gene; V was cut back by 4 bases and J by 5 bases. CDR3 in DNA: TGCGCCAGCAGCCCGGGGGGGTTTGAGGAGACCCAGTACTTC. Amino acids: CASSPGGFEETQYF. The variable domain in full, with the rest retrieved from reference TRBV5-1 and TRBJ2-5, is KAGVTQTPRYLIKTRGQQVTLSCSPISGHRSVSWYQQTPGQGLQFLFEYFSETQRNKGNFPGRFSGRQFSNSRSEMNVSTLELGDSALYLCASSPGGFEETQYFGPGTRLLVL.

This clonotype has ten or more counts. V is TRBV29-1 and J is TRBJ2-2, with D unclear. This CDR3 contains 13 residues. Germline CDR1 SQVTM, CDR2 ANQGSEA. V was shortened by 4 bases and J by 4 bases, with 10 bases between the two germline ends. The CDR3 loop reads CSVGSASTGELFF. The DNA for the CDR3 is TGCAGCGTTGGTTCGGCCTCCACCGGGGAGCTGTTTTTT.

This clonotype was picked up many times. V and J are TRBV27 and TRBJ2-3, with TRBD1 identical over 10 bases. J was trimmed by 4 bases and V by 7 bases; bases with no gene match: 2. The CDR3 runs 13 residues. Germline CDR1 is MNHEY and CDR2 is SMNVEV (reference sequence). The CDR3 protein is CASTGQGADTQYF. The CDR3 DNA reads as TGTGCCAGCACCGGACAGGGGGCAGATACGCAGTATTTT.

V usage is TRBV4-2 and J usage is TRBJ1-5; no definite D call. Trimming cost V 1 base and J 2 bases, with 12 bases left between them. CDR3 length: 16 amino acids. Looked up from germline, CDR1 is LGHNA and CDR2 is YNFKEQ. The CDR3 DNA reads TGTGCCAGCAGCCAAGTGGGAGGACGGGGCAATCAGCCCCAGCATTTT. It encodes CASSQVGGRGNQPQHF.

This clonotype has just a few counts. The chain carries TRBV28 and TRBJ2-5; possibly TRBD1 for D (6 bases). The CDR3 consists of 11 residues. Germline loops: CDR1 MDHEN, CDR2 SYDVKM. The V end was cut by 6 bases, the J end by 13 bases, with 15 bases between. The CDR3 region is CASRAGVFPYF. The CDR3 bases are TGTGCCAGCAGAGCAGGGGTTTTCCCGTACTTC.

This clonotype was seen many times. For the CDR3, the DNA is TGTGCCAGCAGCGTAGGTAGTGTTATGAACGGGATCTACGAGCAGTACTTC. Its protein is CASSVGSVMNGIYEQYF. The chain couples TRBV9 to TRBJ2-7; tentatively, D is TRBD2 (5 bases). Trimming cost V 0 bases and J 3 bases, with 19 bases left between them. This CDR3 has 17 residues. Germline V gene data show CDR1 as SGDLS and CDR2 as YYNGEE.

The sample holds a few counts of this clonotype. CDR3 sequence reads: CASSSSGRGTGELFF. DNA of the CDR3: TGTGCCAGCAGTTCTAGCGGGAGGGGCACCGGGGAGCTGTTTTTT. V usage is TRBV12-3 or TRBV12-4 and J usage is TRBJ2-2; 12 positions match TRBD2. The CDR3 spans 15 residues. With V trimmed by 4 bases and J by 4 bases, 1 base remained unmatched.

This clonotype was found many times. The CDR3 nucleotides read TGTGCCAGCAGATCGGACAGGGCGGCAAAACTGTTTTTT. This codes for CASRSDRAAKLFF. The chain recombines TRBV7-2 with TRBJ1-4, with 8 bases fitting TRBD1. Germline V gene data show CDR1 as SGHTA and CDR2 as FQGNSA. The V segment lost 6 bases and the J segment 10 bases; nucleotides outside the gene matches: 7. The CDR3 loop spans 13 amino acids.

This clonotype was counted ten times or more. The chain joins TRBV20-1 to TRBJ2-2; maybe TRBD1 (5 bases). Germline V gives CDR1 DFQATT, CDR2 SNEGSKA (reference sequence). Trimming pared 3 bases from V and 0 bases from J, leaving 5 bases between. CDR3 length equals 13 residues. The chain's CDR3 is CSASRANTGELFF. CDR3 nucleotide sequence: TGCAGTGCTAGCAGGGCGAACACCGGGGAGCTGTTTTTT.

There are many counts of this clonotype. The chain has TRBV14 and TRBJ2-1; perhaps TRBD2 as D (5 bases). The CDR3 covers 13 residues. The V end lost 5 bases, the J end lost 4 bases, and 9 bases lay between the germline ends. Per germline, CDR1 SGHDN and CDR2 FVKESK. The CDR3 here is CASSTRLYNEQFF. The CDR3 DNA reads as TGTGCCAGCAGCACCCGACTATACAATGAGCAGTTCTTC. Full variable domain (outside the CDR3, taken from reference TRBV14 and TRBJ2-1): EAGVTQFPSHSVIEKGQTVTLRCDPISGHDNLYWYRRVMGKEIKFLLHFVKESKQDESGMPNNRFLAERTGGTYSTLKVQPAELEDSGVYFCASSTRLYNEQFFGPGTRLTVL.

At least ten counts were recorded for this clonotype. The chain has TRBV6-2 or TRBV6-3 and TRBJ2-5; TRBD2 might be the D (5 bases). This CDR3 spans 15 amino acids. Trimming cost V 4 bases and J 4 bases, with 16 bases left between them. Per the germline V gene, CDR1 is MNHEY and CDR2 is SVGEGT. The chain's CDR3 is CASSSQGLSVETQYF. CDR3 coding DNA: TGTGCCAGCAGTTCCCAAGGACTCTCAGTAGAGACCCAGTACTTC.

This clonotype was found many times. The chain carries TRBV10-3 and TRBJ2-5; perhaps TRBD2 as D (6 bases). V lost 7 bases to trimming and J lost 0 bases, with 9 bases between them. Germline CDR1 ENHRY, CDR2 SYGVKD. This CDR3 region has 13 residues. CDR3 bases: TGTGCCATCAACCGGGACTACCAAGAGACCCAGTACTTC. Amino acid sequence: CAINRDYQETQYF.

CDR3 nucleotides: TGCAGTGCTAGAGTGAGGGAACAGATCAACTCTGGGGCCAACGTCCTGACTTTC. As protein: CSARVREQINSGANVLTF. The V and J genes are TRBV20-1 and TRBJ2-6; weak D call: TRBD2 (5 bases). The CDR3 has 18 amino acids. Looked up from germline, CDR1 is DFQATT and CDR2 is SNEGSKA (reference sequence). V was pared by 1 base and J by 0 bases, with 16 bases between.

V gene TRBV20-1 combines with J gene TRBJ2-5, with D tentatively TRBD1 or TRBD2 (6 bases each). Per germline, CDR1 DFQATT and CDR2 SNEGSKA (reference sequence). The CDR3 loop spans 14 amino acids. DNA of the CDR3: TGCAGCGCAGGGGCGGGGCCGGTCCAAGAGACCCAGTACTTC. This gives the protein CSAGAGPVQETQYF.